This T cell receptor beta chain was recorded in a study of cytomegalovirus exposure and HLA in healthy donors. Study overall: Earlier results showed approximately 110 million unique TCR beta sequences derived from roughly 180 million T cells. The study's findings and limits: Most of the TCR beta V segments (in an earlier analysis) were productive either about 90% or about 30% of the time. The study recorded 160 or so TCR beta chains that were cytomegalovirus-associated.

Primers: 60 Vbeta forward and 13 Jbeta reverse. Sequencing used immunoSEQ multiplex PCR; TCRdb keeps in-frame clones, though not all of them. The data show more than 100,000 clones, over 65% seen once. With respect to this clone: Its antigen remains unknown.

Germline values: CDR1 SGHNT, CDR2 YYREEE (reference sequence). Trimming removed 3 bases from V and 4 bases from J; junction bases left unmatched: 4. CDR3 size: 15 residues. V gene TRBV5-4 combines with J gene TRBJ2-3, with 11 bases that match TRBD2. The sequence was collected from a man in his forties or fifties in good health and CMV-seronegative. The material sequenced was PBMCs. CDR3 protein: CASSYSGRGADTQYF. In DNA form, the CDR3 reads TGTGCCAGCAGCTATAGCGGGAGGGGAGCAGATACGCAGTATTTT.